Listed here is a single TCR beta chain. Its cognate antigen has yet to be identified. No clone much larger than this one lies a single base away; base qualities are absent. Using the deep immunoSEQ assay, TCR CDR3 regions were amplified from genomic DNA by multiplex PCR. Genomic DNA extracted from each cell subset was distributed evenly over all wells of several immunoSEQ 96-well plates, and each plate served as one replicate. Each replicate PCR for sorted subsets received roughly 0.2 ug genomic DNA, equal to around 32,000 T cell genomes. Purified libraries were quantified with a Qubit 3.0 fluorometer, sized on a Bioanalyzer 2100, and re-quantified with the KAPA Library Quantification kit. Each immunoSEQ 96-well plate was sequenced on its own single-read 150-cycle Illumina NextSeq 550 flow cell. In the original analysis: Because only junctional sequences without quality scores were contained in the immunoSEQ output, filtering matching that applied to full-length reads could not be performed. Sequences were annotated with PyIR, a Python wrapper for IgBLAST v1.9, using IMGT germline references to assign V/J genes and CDR3. Reads were removed for weak V/J assignments (E-value above 1e-6), missing CDR3, stop codons, out-of-frame junctions, or ambiguous translated residues. V3J clonotypes were defined as sequences sharing the same inferred V gene, J gene, and CDR3 amino acid sequence. The percentage overlap between two repertoires was calculated by dividing the number of shared unique clonotypes by the size of the smaller repertoire. Three approaches were used to assess repertoire richness: RTK rarefaction, the Chao1 estimator, and Recon v2.1 estimates of unobserved clonotypes. Generation probabilities were computed with OLGA for all TCRbeta clonotypes obtained by the gDNA method from a few donors. TCRdb took this table from immuneACCESS and kept in-frame rearrangements with V and J called. Such tables lack part of the clones; where checked against another copy, unresolved V genes explain under half of the gap, and the rest is unexplained. The DNA was the basis for D and trimming; V, J and clone size are from that table. The table for this sample lists over a million clones; 95% to 99% of them were counted only once. The ten largest clones represent around 0.47% of the sample.

This sample stems from a study of shared clonotypes between healthy human individuals (dated by TCRdb to between 2020 and 2021). Turning to the overall study: Two women and three men aged 18 to 49 years were included in the cohort. Per donor, three plates each were used for CD4 naive and CD4 memory, two for CD8 naive, and one for CD8 memory. Leukapheresis yielded between about 0.85 and 10 billion PBMCs per donor. To estimate repertoire size and how much clonotypes are shared between individuals, the study performed deep sequencing of blood TCR repertoires from roughly five healthy adults. To increase sequencing depth and limit assay-specific biases, TCR repertoire library preparation and sequencing were carried out by different laboratories using diverse techniques. Findings and caveats that apply to the study as a whole: Compared with non-shared clonotypes, the clonotypes found in all four sorted-subset donors had higher generation probabilities. Rarefaction of sorted-subset datasets indicated incomplete sequencing despite the large sequencing depth. Naive subsets generally had larger estimated clonotype richness than memory subsets did. Because the study included a small number of donors, the genetic and exposure-history diversity represented was limited. Based on pairwise subsampling, the degree of clonotype sharing among donors was expected to be affected by sequencing depth. Across several donors, approximately 4.9% of naive CD4, 3% to 4% of naive CD8, 2% to 2.5% of memory CD4, and 0.4% of memory CD8 clonotypes were shared. Only blood was sampled, and tissue TCR repertoires likely differ from those in blood.

Donors were healthy HIV-negative adults with no recently reported acute infections or vaccinations. Every donor was a Caucasian adult living in Nashville, Tennessee, USA. CD4+ T cells were enriched by magnetic negative selection, after which naive cells were positively selected on CD45RA and the negative fraction was taken as the memory subset. Blood was collected by leukapheresis, and PBMCs were isolated by Ficoll-Histopaque density gradient centrifugation and then cryopreserved in liquid nitrogen vapor phase. Analytical flow cytometry was used to check the purity and quantity of each magnetically sorted T cell population. Each sorted fraction had its genomic DNA isolated and then quantified by UV absorbance on a Nanodrop 2000c. From the cysteine up to the phenylalanine, the CDR3 has a length of 16 residues. CDR3 DNA only is kept here, 48 bases in frame from base 1. From the germline V gene (reference sequence), CDR1 is LNHDA and CDR2 is SQIVND. V and J lose 1 base and 2 bases, and a span of 11 bases separates them.

Recombination connected TRBV19 to TRBJ1-4; TRBD1 is perhaps the D gene, given 6 matching bases. This TCR came from a young man in good health. Sequencing input: naive CD4+ T cells sorted from blood. Taken with the paper, the label for cell subset or site translates to: CD45RA+ positively selected. The DNA sequence follows: TGTGCCAGTAGTATAGCCTCAGGGGCGACTAATGAAAAACTGTTTTTT. Translation gives CASSIASGATNEKLFF.